This record concerns one T cell receptor beta chain sequence. These data are taken from a study of blood T cell repertoires in COVID-19. Study background: Researchers got acute and convalescent COVID-19 samples from the United States, Italy and Spain. T cells, B-cell-depleted T cells, or PBMCs supplied cDNA or gDNA.

The CDR3 covers 15 residues. Germline CDR1 MNHNS, CDR2 SASEGT. The V gene end was trimmed by 3 bases and the J gene end by 4 bases; junction bases not matched to a gene: 6. Method: immunoSEQ multiplex PCR; TCRdb's copy keeps in-frame clones and lacks some. The sample lists approximately 400,000 clones; 70% to 90% were seen once. The sequence was collected from a middle-aged man with acute or convalescent COVID-19. The sequenced material came from peripheral blood. J is TRBJ2-7 and V is TRBV6-1, with 10 bases identical to TRBD2. The CDR3 coding sequence is TGTGCCAGCAGTGAGCGGGCTAGCGGGAGTTACGAGCAGTACTTC. This translates into CASSERASGSYEQYF.